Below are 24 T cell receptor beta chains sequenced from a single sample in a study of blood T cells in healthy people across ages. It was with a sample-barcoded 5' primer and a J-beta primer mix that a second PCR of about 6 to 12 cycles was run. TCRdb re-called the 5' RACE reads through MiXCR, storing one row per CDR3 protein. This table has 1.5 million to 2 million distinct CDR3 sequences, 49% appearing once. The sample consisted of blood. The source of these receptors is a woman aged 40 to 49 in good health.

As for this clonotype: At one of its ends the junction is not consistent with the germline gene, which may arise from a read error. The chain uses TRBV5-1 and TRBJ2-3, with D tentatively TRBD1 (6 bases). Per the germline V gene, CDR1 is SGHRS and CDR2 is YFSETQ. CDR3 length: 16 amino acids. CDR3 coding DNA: TGCGCCAGCAGCCCATTTATCCGGGACACCACAGATGCGCAGTATTTT. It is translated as CASSPFIRDTTDAQYF.

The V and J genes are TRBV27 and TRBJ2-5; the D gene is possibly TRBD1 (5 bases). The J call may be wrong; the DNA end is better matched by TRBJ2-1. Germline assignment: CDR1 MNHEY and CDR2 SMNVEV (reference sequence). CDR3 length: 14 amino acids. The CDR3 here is CASSFLGPQETQFF. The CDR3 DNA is TGTGCCAGCAGTTTCTTGGGGCCTCAAGAGACCCAGTTCTTC.

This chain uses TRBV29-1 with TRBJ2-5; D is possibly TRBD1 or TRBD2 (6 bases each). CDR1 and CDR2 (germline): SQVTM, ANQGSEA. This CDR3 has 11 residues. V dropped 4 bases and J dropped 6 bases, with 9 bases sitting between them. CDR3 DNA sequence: TGCAGCGTTGCCGGGGGCAAGACCCAGTACTTC. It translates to CSVAGGKTQYF. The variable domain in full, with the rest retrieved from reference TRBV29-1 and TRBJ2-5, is SAVISQKPSRDICQRGTSLTIQCQVDSQVTMMFWYRQQPGQSLTLIATANQGSEATYESGFVIDKFPISRPNLTFSTLTVSNMSPEDSSIYLCSVAGGKTQYFGPGTRLLVL.

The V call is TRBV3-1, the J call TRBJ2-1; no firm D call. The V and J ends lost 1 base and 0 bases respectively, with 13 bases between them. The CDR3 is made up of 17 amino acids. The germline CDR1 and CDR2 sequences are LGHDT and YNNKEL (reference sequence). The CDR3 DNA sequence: TGTGCCAGCAGCCAAGCACAAGGCCCGAGCTCCTACAATGAGCAGTTCTTC. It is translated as CASSQAQGPSSYNEQFF.

Here the CDR3 reads CASSFGLAGYLGDTQYF. The CDR3 nucleotides are TGTGCCAGCAGCTTTGGACTAGCGGGCTATCTGGGGGATACGCAGTATTTT. J is TRBJ2-3 and V is TRBV7-2; 11 bases are shared with TRBD2. Losses at the gene ends were 3 bases for V and 6 bases for J; bases not matched to a gene: 11. Germline V gene sequence: CDR1 SGHTA, CDR2 FQGNSA. The CDR3 is made up of 17 amino acids. Supplemented by reference TRBV7-2 and TRBJ2-3, the full variable domain reads GAGVSQSPSNKVTEKGKDVELRCDPISGHTALYWYRQSLGQGLEFLIYFQGNSAPDKSGLPSDRFSAERTGGSVSTLTIQRTQQEDSAVYLCASSFGLAGYLGDTQYFGPGTRLTVL.

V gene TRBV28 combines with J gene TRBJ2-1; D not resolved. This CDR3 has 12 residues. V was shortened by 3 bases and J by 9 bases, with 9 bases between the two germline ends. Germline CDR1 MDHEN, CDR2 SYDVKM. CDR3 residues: CASSFGVGEQFF. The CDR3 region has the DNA TGTGCCAGCAGTTTTGGAGTCGGTGAGCAGTTCTTC.

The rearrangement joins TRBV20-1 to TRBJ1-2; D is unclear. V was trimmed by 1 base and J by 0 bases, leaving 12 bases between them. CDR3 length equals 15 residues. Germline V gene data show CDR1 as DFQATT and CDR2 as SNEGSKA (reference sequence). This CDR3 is CSARVQITANYGYTF. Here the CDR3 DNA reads TGCAGTGCTAGAGTTCAGATAACTGCTAACTATGGCTACACCTTC.

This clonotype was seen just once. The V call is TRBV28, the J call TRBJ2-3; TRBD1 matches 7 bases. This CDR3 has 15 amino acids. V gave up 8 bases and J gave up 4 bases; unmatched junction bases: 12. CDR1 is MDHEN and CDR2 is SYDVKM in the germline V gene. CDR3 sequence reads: CASGLSDTGADTQYF. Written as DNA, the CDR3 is TGTGCCAGCGGCTTATCCGATACAGGGGCAGATACGCAGTATTTT. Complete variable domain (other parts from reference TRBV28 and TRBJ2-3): DVKVTQSSRYLVKRTGEKVFLECVQDMDHENMFWYRQDPGLGLRLIYFSYDVKMKEKGDIPEGYSVSREKKERFSLILESASTNQTSMYLCASGLSDTGADTQYFGPGTRLTVL.

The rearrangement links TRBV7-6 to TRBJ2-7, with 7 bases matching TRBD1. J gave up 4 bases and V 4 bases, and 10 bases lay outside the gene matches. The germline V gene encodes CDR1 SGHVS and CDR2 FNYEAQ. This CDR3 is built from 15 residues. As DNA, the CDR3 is TGTGCCAGCAGCTCCCCAGGGGGAAGCGAGTACGAGCAGTACTTC. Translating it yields CASSSPGGSEYEQYF. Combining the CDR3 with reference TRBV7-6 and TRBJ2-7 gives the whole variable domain GAGVSQSPRYKVTKRGQDVALRCDPISGHVSLYWYRQALGQGPEFLTYFNYEAQQDKSGLPNDRFSAERPEGSISTLTIQRTEQRDSAMYRCASSSPGGSEYEQYFGPGTRLTVT.

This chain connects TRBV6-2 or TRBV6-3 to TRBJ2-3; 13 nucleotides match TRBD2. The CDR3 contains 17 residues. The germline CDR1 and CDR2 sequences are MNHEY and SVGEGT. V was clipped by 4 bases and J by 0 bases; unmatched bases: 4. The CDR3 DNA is TGTGCCAGCAGTTTAACTAGCGGGAGGGCTAGCACAGATACGCAGTATTTT. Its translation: CASSLTSGRASTDTQYF.

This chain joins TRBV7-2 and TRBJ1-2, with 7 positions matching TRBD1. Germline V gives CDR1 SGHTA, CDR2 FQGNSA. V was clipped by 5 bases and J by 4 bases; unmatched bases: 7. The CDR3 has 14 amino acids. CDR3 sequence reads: CASSGRQGPYGYTF. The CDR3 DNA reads TGTGCCAGCAGCGGACGACAGGGACCCTATGGCTACACCTTC.

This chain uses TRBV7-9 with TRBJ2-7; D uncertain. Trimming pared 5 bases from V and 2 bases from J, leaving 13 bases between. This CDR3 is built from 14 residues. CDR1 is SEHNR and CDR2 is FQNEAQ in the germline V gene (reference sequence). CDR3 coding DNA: TGTGCCAGCAGCCCAGAAGTACCCCCCTACGAGCAGTACTTC. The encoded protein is CASSPEVPPYEQYF.

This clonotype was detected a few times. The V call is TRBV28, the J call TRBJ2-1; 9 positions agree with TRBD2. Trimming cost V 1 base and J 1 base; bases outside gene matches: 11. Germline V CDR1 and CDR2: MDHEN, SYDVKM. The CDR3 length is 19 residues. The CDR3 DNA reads TGTGCCAGCAGTTTATCCCGACCAGCTAGCGGGGCTTCCTACAATGAGCAGTTCTTC. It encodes CASSLSRPASGASYNEQFF.

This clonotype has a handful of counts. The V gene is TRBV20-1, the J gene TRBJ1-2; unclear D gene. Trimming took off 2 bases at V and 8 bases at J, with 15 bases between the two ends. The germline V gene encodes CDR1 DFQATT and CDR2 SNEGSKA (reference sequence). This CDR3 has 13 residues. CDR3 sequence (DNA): TGCAGTGCTAGATCGGAAGCCCCTGGCGGCTACACCTTC. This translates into CSARSEAPGGYTF.

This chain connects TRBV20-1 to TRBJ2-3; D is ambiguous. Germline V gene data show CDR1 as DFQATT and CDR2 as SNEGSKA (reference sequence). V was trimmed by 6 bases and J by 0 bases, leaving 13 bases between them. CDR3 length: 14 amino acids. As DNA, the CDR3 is TGCAGTGCCTCAGGCCGAAGGAGCACAGATACGCAGTATTTT. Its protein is CSASGRRSTDTQYF.

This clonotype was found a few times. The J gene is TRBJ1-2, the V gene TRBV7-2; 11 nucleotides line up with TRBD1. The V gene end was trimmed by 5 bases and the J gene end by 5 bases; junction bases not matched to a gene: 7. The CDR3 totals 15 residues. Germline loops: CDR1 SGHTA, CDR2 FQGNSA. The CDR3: CASSPRTGGAYGYTF. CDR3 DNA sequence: TGTGCCAGCAGCCCGCGGACAGGGGGCGCGTATGGCTACACCTTC.

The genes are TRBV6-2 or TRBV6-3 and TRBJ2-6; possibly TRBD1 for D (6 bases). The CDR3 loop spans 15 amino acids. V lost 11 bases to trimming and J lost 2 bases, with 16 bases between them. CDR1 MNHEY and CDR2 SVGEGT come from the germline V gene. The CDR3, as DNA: TGTGCCGGCAAAGGACAGCCCCCTGGGGCCAACGTCCTGACTTTC. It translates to CAGKGQPPGANVLTF.

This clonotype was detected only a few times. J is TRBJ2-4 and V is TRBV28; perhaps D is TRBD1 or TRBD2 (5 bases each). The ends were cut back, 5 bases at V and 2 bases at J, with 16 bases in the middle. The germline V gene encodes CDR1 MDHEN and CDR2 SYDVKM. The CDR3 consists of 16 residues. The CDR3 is CASSTRGDSPKNIQYF. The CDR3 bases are TGTGCCAGCAGTACTAGGGGCGACAGTCCCAAAAACATTCAGTACTTC.

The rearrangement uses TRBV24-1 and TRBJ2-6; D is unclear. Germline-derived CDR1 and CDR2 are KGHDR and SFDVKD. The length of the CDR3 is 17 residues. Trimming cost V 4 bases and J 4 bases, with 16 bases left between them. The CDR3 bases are TGTGCCACCAGTGAGCCCCCGACGAGGTTCGGGGCCAACGTCCTGACTTTC. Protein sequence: CATSEPPTRFGANVLTF.

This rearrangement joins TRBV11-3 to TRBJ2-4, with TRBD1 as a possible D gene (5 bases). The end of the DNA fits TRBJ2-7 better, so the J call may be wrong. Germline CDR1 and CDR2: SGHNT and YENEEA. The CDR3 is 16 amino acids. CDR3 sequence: CASSPLIGAGTYEQYF. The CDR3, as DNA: TGTGCCAGCAGCCCACTAATTGGGGCAGGGACCTACGAGCAGTACTTC.

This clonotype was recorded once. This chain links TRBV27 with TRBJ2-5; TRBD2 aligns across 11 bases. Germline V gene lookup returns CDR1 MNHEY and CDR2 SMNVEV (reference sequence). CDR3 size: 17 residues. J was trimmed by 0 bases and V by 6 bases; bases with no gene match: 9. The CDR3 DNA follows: TGTGCCAGCAGAGGACCCCCACTAGCGGGGGACCAAGAGACCCAGTACTTC. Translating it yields CASRGPPLAGDQETQYF.

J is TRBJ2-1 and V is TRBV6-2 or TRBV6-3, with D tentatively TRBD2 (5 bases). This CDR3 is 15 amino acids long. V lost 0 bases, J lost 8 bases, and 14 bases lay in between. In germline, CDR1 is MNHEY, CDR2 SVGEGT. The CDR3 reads CASSYSALATHEQFF. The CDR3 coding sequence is TGTGCCAGCAGTTACTCAGCATTAGCGACGCATGAGCAGTTCTTC.

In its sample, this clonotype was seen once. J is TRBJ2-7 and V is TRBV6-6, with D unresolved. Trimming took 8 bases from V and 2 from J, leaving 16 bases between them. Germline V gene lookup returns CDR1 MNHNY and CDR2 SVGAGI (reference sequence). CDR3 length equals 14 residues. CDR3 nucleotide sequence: TGTGCCAGCCGACGAGGAACGGACCCCTACGAGCAGTACTTC. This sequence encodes CASRRGTDPYEQYF.

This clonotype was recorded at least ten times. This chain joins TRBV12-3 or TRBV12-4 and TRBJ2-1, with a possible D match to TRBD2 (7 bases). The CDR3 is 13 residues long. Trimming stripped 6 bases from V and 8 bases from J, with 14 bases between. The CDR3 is CASSLGGRDEQFF. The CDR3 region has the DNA TGTGCCAGCAGCCTAGGGGGGAGGGATGAGCAGTTCTTC.